Listed here are 8 T cell receptor beta chains from one sample, sequenced in a study of T-cell reconstitution after alpha-beta-depleted transplantation in children. Researchers prepared the TCRbeta library using unique molecular identifiers, the study reports. TCRdb used MiXCR to reprocess the PCR reads, holding one entry per CDR3 protein. The sample records about 640,000 distinct CDR3 sequences, around a sixth being singletons. The sample was PBMCs from the stem cell graft donor, taken from the stem cell graft. The receptors were gathered from a human donor who donated a stem cell graft to a child with acute myeloid leukemia.

The table lists this clonotype with many counts. The chain uses TRBV20-1 and TRBJ2-7; D unclear. V lost 1 base and J 2 bases, leaving 6 bases between the germline ends. This CDR3 has 12 amino acids. Germline V lookup: CDR1 DFQATT, CDR2 SNEGSKA (reference sequence). CDR3 in amino acids: CSARGATYEQYF. The DNA for the CDR3 is TGCAGTGCTAGAGGGGCGACCTACGAGCAGTACTTC.

The sample holds many counts of this clonotype. The chain has TRBV7-2 and TRBJ1-6, with D possibly being TRBD1 (6 bases). Trimming removed 5 bases from V and 9 bases from J, with 14 bases in between. Germline CDR1 reads SGHTA; CDR2 reads FQGNSA. This CDR3 comprises 14 residues. CDR3 in amino acids: CASSNRVGGSPLHF. DNA of the CDR3: TGTGCCAGCAGCAACAGGGTTGGTGGTTCACCCCTCCACTTT.

The rearrangement links TRBV6-5 to TRBJ2-5; a weak D match, TRBD2 (5 bases). Per germline, CDR1 MNHEY and CDR2 SVGAGI. The CDR3 is 14 residues long. V lost 7 bases and J 1 base, leaving 13 bases between the germline ends. CDR3 DNA sequence: TGTGCCAGCACCGAGACTACCCTCCAAGAGACCCAGTACTTC. Translation: CASTETTLQETQYF.

This clonotype turned up a few times. The chain recombines TRBV5-5 with TRBJ2-5, with 8 bases matching TRBD1. This CDR3 is 15 amino acids long. Germline V gene data show CDR1 as SGHKS and CDR2 as YYEKEE (reference sequence). Trimming removed 4 bases from V and 1 base from J; junction bases left unmatched: 6. Written as DNA, the CDR3 is TGTGCCAGCAGCCGAACAGGGGGGATCCAAGAGACCCAGTACTTC. Its protein is CASSRTGGIQETQYF. The variable domain in full, completed from reference TRBV5-5 and TRBJ2-5, reads DAGVTQSPTHLIKTRGQQVTLRCSPISGHKSVSWYQQVLGQGPQFIFQYYEKEERGRGNFPDRFSARQFPNYSSELNVNALLLGDSALYLCASSRTGGIQETQYFGPGTRLLVL.

The chain has TRBV4-3 and TRBJ1-2, with D perhaps matching TRBD1 (6 bases). The ends were cut back, 0 bases at V and 2 bases at J, with 10 bases in the middle. Looked up from germline, CDR1 is LGHNA and CDR2 is YSLEER. The CDR3 spans 15 residues. The chain's CDR3 is CASSQDLRGNYGYTF. DNA of the CDR3: TGCGCCAGCAGCCAAGATCTCAGGGGAAACTATGGCTACACCTTC.

V usage is TRBV12-5 and J usage is TRBJ1-1, with 8 bases lining up with TRBD1. J gave up 10 bases and V 2 bases, and 9 bases lay outside the gene matches. The CDR3 contains 14 residues. Germline loops: CDR1 LGHNT, CDR2 FRNRAP. The CDR3 sequence: CASGLPPDRGLAFF. CDR3 nucleotide sequence: TGTGCTAGTGGTTTGCCGCCCGACAGGGGTTTAGCTTTCTTT.

In its sample, this clonotype was seen many times. The V call is TRBV24-1, the J call TRBJ1-5, with D perhaps TRBD1 (6 bases). Per the germline V gene, CDR1 is KGHDR and CDR2 is SFDVKD. V lost 7 bases, J lost 4 bases, and 13 bases lay in between. This CDR3 spans 14 amino acids. The CDR3 sequence is CATRTGWGNQPQHF. CDR3 sequence (DNA): TGTGCCACCAGAACAGGGTGGGGTAATCAGCCCCAGCATTTT.

CDR3 bases: TGTGCCAGCAGACTGGGACGGATGAACACTGAAGCTTTCTTT. Translated, it gives CASRLGRMNTEAFF. The chain recombines TRBV6-2 or TRBV6-3 with TRBJ1-1; possible D gene TRBD1, 5 bases. Trimming took off 6 bases at V and 0 bases at J, with 11 bases between the two ends. In germline, CDR1 is MNHEY, CDR2 SVGEGT. The CDR3 sequence is 14 residues long.